This passage covers 9 T cell receptor beta chains from one sample sequenced in a study of blood T cell repertoires in COVID-19. Clones were sequenced by immunoSEQ multiplex PCR, and TCRdb holds only the in-frame ones, with some missing. The repertoire includes about 69,000 clones, around 90% of them detected once, and 4.5% to 6% sits in the top ten. The sequenced sample consisted of peripheral blood. These receptors all come from a woman aged 55-70 years with active COVID-19.

This sequence joins TRBV7-2 and TRBJ2-7, with 7 bases fitting TRBD2. Germline values: CDR1 SGHTA, CDR2 FQGNSA. The CDR3 is 15 residues long. The junction had 5 bases not matched to a gene; V was cut back by 0 bases and J by 3 bases. Here the CDR3 reads CASSLATGLHYEQYF. The DNA of the CDR3 is TGTGCCAGCAGCTTAGCCACGGGACTACACTACGAGCAGTACTTC.

The chain joins TRBV18 to TRBJ1-5; D is ambiguous. The CDR3 loop spans 15 amino acids. V was pared by 3 bases and J by 0 bases, with 9 bases between. The V gene's germline CDR1 is KGHSH and CDR2 LQKENI. CDR3 sequence: CASSPGRHSNQPQHF. The CDR3 bases are TGTGCCAGCTCACCGGGGAGACATAGCAATCAGCCCCAGCATTTT.

V gene TRBV5-1 combines with J gene TRBJ2-2; the D gene is possibly TRBD1 (5 bases). With 4 bases removed from V and 1 base from J, the gap between germline ends came to 8 bases. This CDR3 region has 14 residues. Germline loops: CDR1 SGHRS, CDR2 YFSETQ. CDR3 sequence (DNA): TGCGCCAGCAGCCTACAGGTGAACACCGGGGAGCTGTTTTTT. Protein product: CASSLQVNTGELFF. Full variable domain (remainder filled in from reference TRBV5-1 and TRBJ2-2): KAGVTQTPRYLIKTRGQQVTLSCSPISGHRSVSWYQQTPGQGLQFLFEYFSETQRNKGNFPGRFSGRQFSNSRSEMNVSTLELGDSALYLCASSLQVNTGELFFGEGSRLTVL.

V usage is TRBV28 and J usage is TRBJ1-1; weak D call: TRBD1 (5 bases). Germline-derived CDR1 and CDR2 are MDHEN and SYDVKM. V gave up 0 bases and J gave up 0 bases, with 14 bases separating them. The CDR3 length is 17 residues. The CDR3 loop is CASSLWGRGRMNTEAFF. The CDR3 nucleotides read TGTGCCAGCAGTTTATGGGGGAGGGGCCGAATGAACACTGAAGCTTTCTTT.

This chain connects TRBV28 to TRBJ1-5; 9 bases are a match to TRBD1. Germline V gene lookup returns CDR1 MDHEN and CDR2 SYDVKM. The CDR3 loop spans 16 amino acids. V was clipped by 6 bases and J by 6 bases; unmatched bases: 12. CDR3 protein: CASSNIDRGSLQPQHF. CDR3 coding DNA: TGTGCCAGCAGCAATATAGACAGGGGGAGTCTTCAGCCCCAGCATTTT.

The V call is TRBV7-2, the J call TRBJ2-7; 10 bases are shared with TRBD2. CDR3 size: 15 residues. Germline V lookup: CDR1 SGHTA, CDR2 FQGNSA. V trimming: 2 bases; J trimming: 0 bases; junction bases outside the gene matches: 1. The CDR3 DNA reads TGTGCCAGCAGCTTAAGCGGGGGGGACTCCTACGAGCAGTACTTC. Protein sequence: CASSLSGGDSYEQYF.

This clone was observed a few times. The chain couples TRBV6-5 to TRBJ1-2; D is undetermined. The CDR3 has 14 amino acids. CDR1 MNHEY and CDR2 SVGAGI come from the germline V gene. Trimming left V 7 bases short and J 0 bases short, with 12 bases between. CDR3 nucleotide sequence: TGTGCCAGCACTTCAGCCAGGACTAACTATGGCTACACCTTC. It is translated as CASTSARTNYGYTF.

The V gene is TRBV27, the J gene TRBJ2-7; D may be TRBD1 (6 bases). The V end was cut by 3 bases, the J end by 2 bases, with 8 bases between. Per the germline V gene, CDR1 is MNHEY and CDR2 is SMNVEV (reference sequence). The length of the CDR3 is 13 residues. This chain's CDR3 is CASSFGQTYEQYF. The CDR3 DNA follows: TGTGCCAGCAGTTTCGGACAGACCTACGAGCAGTACTTC.

The rearrangement links TRBV6-7 to TRBJ2-1; weak D call: TRBD2 (6 bases). TRBV6-7 is an open reading frame whose function is uncertain. Trimming stripped 0 bases from V and 12 bases from J, with 9 bases between. This CDR3 region has 12 residues. CDR3 in amino acids: CASSYSDYAQFF. The DNA of the CDR3 is TGTGCCAGCAGTTACTCGGACTACGCGCAGTTCTTC.